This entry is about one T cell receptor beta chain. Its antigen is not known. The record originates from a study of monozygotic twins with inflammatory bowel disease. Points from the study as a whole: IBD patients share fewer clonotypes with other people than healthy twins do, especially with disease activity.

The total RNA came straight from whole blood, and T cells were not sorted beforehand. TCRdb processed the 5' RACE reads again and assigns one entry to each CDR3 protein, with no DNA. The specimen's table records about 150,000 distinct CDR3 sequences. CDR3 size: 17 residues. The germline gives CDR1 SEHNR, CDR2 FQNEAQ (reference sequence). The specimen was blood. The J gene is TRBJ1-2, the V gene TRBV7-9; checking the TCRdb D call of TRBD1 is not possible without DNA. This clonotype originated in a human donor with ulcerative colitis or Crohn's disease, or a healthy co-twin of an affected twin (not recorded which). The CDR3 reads CASSSRGATGIYYGYTF.